Given below is one T cell receptor (beta chain) in context. Per the original methods: Amplification of reference gene primers was used by the study to estimate nucleated cell counts. Profiling relied on immunoSEQ multiplex PCR, and the TCRdb table lists in-frame clones only, not all of them. The D gene and trimming were derived from the DNA, and the V and J assignments and clone size from that table. The sample has 70,000 to 100,000 clones, 75% to 90% seen once. The V gene lost 2 bases and the J gene lost 0 bases, with 12 bases spanning the gap. The V gene's germline CDR1 is SGHTA and CDR2 FQGTGA. This CDR3 is built from 16 residues. This specimen comes from a study of blood T cell repertoires in COVID-19. Study information: Spain, Italy and the United States supplied samples that represented acute and convalescent COVID-19. PBMCs, B-cell-depleted T cells, or T cells were the source of the cDNA or gDNA that made up the material.

The chain joins TRBV7-3 to TRBJ2-3; perhaps TRBD2 as D (5 bases). The TCR originated in a human donor in a cohort sampled during active COVID-19. Sequenced material: peripheral blood. The CDR3 protein is CASSLEGHGSTDTQYF. The DNA for the CDR3 is TGTGCCAGCAGCTTAGAGGGCCACGGAAGCACAGATACGCAGTATTTT. Looking up the rest from reference TRBV7-3 and TRBJ2-3 gives the full variable domain: GAGVSQTPSNKVTEKGKYVELRCDPISGHTALYWYRQSLGQGPEFLIYFQGTGAADDSGLPNDRFFAVRPEGSVSTLKIQRTERGDSAVYLCASSLEGHGSTDTQYFGPGTRLTVL.